This is a list of T cell receptor beta chains from one sample in a study of technical replicates of blood from a few donors. The protocol was immunoSEQ multiplex PCR, while the TCRdb copy is restricted to in-frame clones and leaves out a portion. Altogether about 83,000 clones are present, over 75% being singletons, with the ten largest covering roughly 0.4%. The sequencing sample was made of T cells isolated from PBMCs. These receptors were obtained from a human donor in good health. Each CDR3 is given with its conserved first and last residue. A D gene is named only where the DNA matches it firmly. Size values are once, few and many counts, or a class for expanded clones, and some rows have none.

v_gene: TRBV11-2; j_gene: TRBJ2-7; d_gene: TRBD2; abundance: .; CDR3nt: TGTGCCAGCAGCCCCAACAGACTAGCAGTCTACGAGCAGTACTTC; CDR3aa: CASSPNRLAVYEQYF
v_gene: TRBV10-2; j_gene: TRBJ2-4; d_gene: .; abundance: .; CDR3nt: TGCGCCAGCAATAAACAGGGGGGGGACATTCAGTACTTC; CDR3aa: CASNKQGGDIQYF
v_gene: TRBV5-4; j_gene: TRBJ2-3; d_gene: .; abundance: .; CDR3nt: TGTGCCAGCAGCTTGGCCCTCGGGACTGCCGGGGGCACAGATACGCAGTATTTT; CDR3aa: CASSLALGTAGGTDTQYF
v_gene: TRBV5-4; j_gene: TRBJ2-2; d_gene: .; abundance: .; CDR3nt: TGTGCCAGCAGCTTGAGGAGGGGCTTCACCGGGGAGCTGTTTTTT; CDR3aa: CASSLRRGFTGELFF
v_gene: TRBV7-9; j_gene: TRBJ2-7; d_gene: .; abundance: .; CDR3nt: TGTGCCAGCAGCCCAAAGGGAGAGAGTCCCTACGAGCAGTACTTC; CDR3aa: CASSPKGESPYEQYF
v_gene: TRBV4-2; j_gene: TRBJ1-2; d_gene: TRBD1; abundance: .; CDR3nt: TGTGCCAGCAGCCAAGGACAGGGGATCTATGGCTACACCTTC; CDR3aa: CASSQGQGIYGYTF
v_gene: TRBV6-5; j_gene: TRBJ2-5; d_gene: .; abundance: once; CDR3nt: TGTGCCAGCACGCCCGTAACAGGGCCGGAGACCCAGTACTTC; CDR3aa: CASTPVTGPETQYF
v_gene: TRBV11-3; j_gene: TRBJ1-1; d_gene: .; abundance: .; CDR3nt: TGTGCCAGCAGCTTAAGAGGTCGGGGACAACCGAACACTGAAGCTTTCTTT; CDR3aa: CASSLRGRGQPNTEAFF
v_gene: TRBV19; j_gene: TRBJ1-5; d_gene: TRBD1; abundance: .; CDR3nt: TGTGCCAGTAGTGTCGGGACAGGGGGTAATCAGCCCCAGCATTTT; CDR3aa: CASSVGTGGNQPQHF
v_gene: TRBV5-6; j_gene: TRBJ1-2; d_gene: TRBD1; abundance: .; CDR3nt: TGTGCCAGCAGCTGGGGGACAGCGCTTACCTACTATGGCTACACCTTC; CDR3aa: CASSWGTALTYYGYTF
v_gene: TRBV6-1; j_gene: TRBJ2-2; d_gene: .; abundance: .; CDR3nt: TGTGCCAGCAGTGAATTAACGGGAGAGTCCGGGGAGCTGTTTTTT; CDR3aa: CASSELTGESGELFF
v_gene: TRBV4-1; j_gene: TRBJ2-1; d_gene: .; abundance: .; CDR3nt: TGCGCCAGCAGCCAAGAAAATTTAGCGGCTTACAATGAGCAGTTCTTC; CDR3aa: CASSQENLAAYNEQFF
v_gene: TRBV7-2; j_gene: TRBJ1-5; d_gene: .; abundance: .; CDR3nt: TGTGCCAGCAGCTCCAGGGATTCTCAGCCCCAGCATTTT; CDR3aa: CASSSRDSQPQHF
v_gene: TRBV27; j_gene: TRBJ2-5; d_gene: TRBD2; abundance: .; CDR3nt: TGTGCCAGCAGTCCGAGCGGGATCTTACGGATCACCCAGTACTTC; CDR3aa: CASSPSGILRITQYF
v_gene: TRBV27; j_gene: TRBJ1-1; d_gene: .; abundance: .; CDR3nt: TGTGCCAGCAGTTTCCGCAGGGTAGACACTGAAGCTTTCTTT; CDR3aa: CASSFRRVDTEAFF
v_gene: TRBV7-3; j_gene: TRBJ2-3; d_gene: .; abundance: .; CDR3nt: TGTGCCAGCAGTCCAGACAACACAGATACGCAGTATTTT; CDR3aa: CASSPDNTDTQYF
v_gene: TRBV6-1; j_gene: TRBJ2-3; d_gene: .; abundance: .; CDR3nt: TGTGCCAGCAGTGGCCTACAGGGTCAATCGTCAGATACGCAGTATTTT; CDR3aa: CASSGLQGQSSDTQYF
v_gene: TRBV6-5; j_gene: TRBJ1-4; d_gene: TRBD1; abundance: .; CDR3nt: TGTGCCAGCAGTTACTCGACAGGGGTAGGGGAAAAACTGTTTTTT; CDR3aa: CASSYSTGVGEKLFF
v_gene: TRBV13; j_gene: TRBJ1-5; d_gene: .; abundance: .; CDR3nt: TGTGCCAGCAGTTCAAGGGGACAGCCCCAGCATTTT; CDR3aa: CASSSRGQPQHF
v_gene: TRBV7-9; j_gene: TRBJ2-7; d_gene: .; abundance: .; CDR3nt: TGTGCCAGCAGCTCAAGGGGGGGTGATGAAAACGAGCAGTACTTC; CDR3aa: CASSSRGGDENEQYF
v_gene: TRBV29-1; j_gene: TRBJ2-2; d_gene: TRBD2; abundance: .; CDR3nt: TGCAGCGTTATAAATCTAGCGGGAGAGGCCGGGGAGCTGTTTTTT; CDR3aa: CSVINLAGEAGELFF
v_gene: TRBV11-3; j_gene: TRBJ1-4; d_gene: TRBD1; abundance: .; CDR3nt: TGTGCCAGCAGCCCGGGACAGGCAACTAATGAAAAACTGTTTTTT; CDR3aa: CASSPGQATNEKLFF
v_gene: TRBV7-2; j_gene: TRBJ1-2; d_gene: .; abundance: .; CDR3nt: TGTGCCAGCAGCTTAGCACAGGATGTGAGCTACACCTTC; CDR3aa: CASSLAQDVSYTF
v_gene: TRBV14; j_gene: TRBJ2-3; d_gene: .; abundance: .; CDR3nt: TGTGCCAGCAGCCCGGGTTATACGCAGTATTTT; CDR3aa: CASSPGYTQYF
v_gene: TRBV5-1; j_gene: TRBJ2-7; d_gene: TRBD1; abundance: .; CDR3nt: TGCGCCAGCACCTCGGACAGGGGGCGGTACGAGCAGTACTTC; CDR3aa: CASTSDRGRYEQYF
v_gene: TRBV4-1; j_gene: TRBJ2-1; d_gene: TRBD1; abundance: .; CDR3nt: TGCGCCAGCAGCCAAGGGCCTTTGGACAGGGGGCTTGGTGAGCAGTTCTTC; CDR3aa: CASSQGPLDRGLGEQFF
v_gene: TRBV11-2; j_gene: TRBJ1-1; d_gene: TRBD1; abundance: .; CDR3nt: TGTGCCAGCAGGGGACAGGGTCGTGGGAACACTGAAGCTTTCTTT; CDR3aa: CASRGQGRGNTEAFF
v_gene: TRBV28; j_gene: TRBJ2-4; d_gene: .; abundance: .; CDR3nt: TGTGCCAGCAGTTTGTTCCCAGCCTACCCTGCGGACTTC; CDR3aa: CASSLFPAYPADF
v_gene: TRBV2; j_gene: TRBJ1-4; d_gene: TRBD1; abundance: .; CDR3nt: TGTGCCAGCAGCACCGGAGACAGGGGTTCGACTAATGAAAAACTGTTTTTT; CDR3aa: CASSTGDRGSTNEKLFF
v_gene: TRBV10-3; j_gene: TRBJ1-2; d_gene: .; abundance: .; CDR3nt: TGTGCCATCAGTGCGGACAGTCCATATGGCTACACCTTC; CDR3aa: CAISADSPYGYTF
v_gene: TRBV9; j_gene: TRBJ2-7; d_gene: TRBD1; abundance: .; CDR3nt: TGTGCCAGCTGCGAGGGGGCGAGCTCCTACGAGCAGTACTTC; CDR3aa: CASCEGASSYEQYF
v_gene: TRBV4-2; j_gene: TRBJ2-5; d_gene: .; abundance: .; CDR3nt: TGTGCCAGCAGCCAAGCCGGCCCCGGGAACCAAGAGACCCAGTACTTC; CDR3aa: CASSQAGPGNQETQYF
v_gene: TRBV11-2; j_gene: TRBJ2-7; d_gene: .; abundance: few; CDR3nt: TGTGCCAGCAGCTTAGGTAGCTACGAGCAGTACTTC; CDR3aa: CASSLGSYEQYF
v_gene: TRBV28; j_gene: TRBJ2-5; d_gene: .; abundance: .; CDR3nt: TGTGCCAGCACCCATCCGAACATTCAAGAGACCCAGTACTTC; CDR3aa: CASTHPNIQETQYF
v_gene: TRBV5-1; j_gene: TRBJ2-5; d_gene: .; abundance: .; CDR3nt: TGCGCCAGCAGCTTGGCCAGAGGTGACAGGACCTACTTC; CDR3aa: CASSLARGDRTYF
v_gene: TRBV18; j_gene: TRBJ2-5; d_gene: .; abundance: .; CDR3nt: TGTGCCAGCTCACAGTCTAGGCAAGAGACCCAGTACTTC; CDR3aa: CASSQSRQETQYF
v_gene: TRBV7-3; j_gene: TRBJ1-1; d_gene: .; abundance: .; CDR3nt: TGTGCCAGCAGCTGGACAGATGACACTGAAGCTTTCTTT; CDR3aa: CASSWTDDTEAFF